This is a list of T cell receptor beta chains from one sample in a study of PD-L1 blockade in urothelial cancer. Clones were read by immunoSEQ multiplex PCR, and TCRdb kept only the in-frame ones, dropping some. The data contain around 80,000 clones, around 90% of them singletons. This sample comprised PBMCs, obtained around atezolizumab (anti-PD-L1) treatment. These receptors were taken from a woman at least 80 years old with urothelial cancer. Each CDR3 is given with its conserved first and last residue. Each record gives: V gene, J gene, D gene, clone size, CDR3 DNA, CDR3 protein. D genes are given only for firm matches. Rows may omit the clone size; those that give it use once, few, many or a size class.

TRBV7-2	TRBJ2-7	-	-	TGTGCCAGCACCCTATCCGGTCAGGGAGGATCCTCCTACGAGCAGTACTTC	CASTLSGQGGSSYEQYF
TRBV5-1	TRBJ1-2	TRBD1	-	TGCGCCAGCAGCCCTGGACAGGGCCTACCCTTTTATGGCTACACCTTC	CASSPGQGLPFYGYTF
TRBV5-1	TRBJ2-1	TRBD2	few	TGCGCCAGCAGAGGGGGACTAGCGGGCAACAATGAGCAGTTCTTC	CASRGGLAGNNEQFF
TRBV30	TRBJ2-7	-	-	TGTGCCGGCGTCCAGGGGTCCTACGAGCAGTACTTC	CAGVQGSYEQYF
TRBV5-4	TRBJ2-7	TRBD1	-	TGTGCCGTGGGACAGGGGGCATGGGAGCAGTACTTC	CAVGQGAWEQYF
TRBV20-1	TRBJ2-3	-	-	TGCAGTGGGGGGGGCACAGATACGCAGTATTTT	CSGGGTDTQYF
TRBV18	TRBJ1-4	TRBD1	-	TGTGCCAGCAACCGGGACAGAAATGAAAAACTGTTTTTT	CASNRDRNEKLFF
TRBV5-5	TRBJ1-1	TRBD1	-	TGTGCCAGCAGCGTGGGACAGCGGAACACTGAAGCTTTCTTT	CASSVGQRNTEAFF
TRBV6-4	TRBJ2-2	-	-	TGTGCCAGCAGTGACACACCCCGCGGGGTCGGGGAGCTGTTTTTT	CASSDTPRGVGELFF
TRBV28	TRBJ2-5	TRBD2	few	TGTGCCAGCAGCCTCGGACTAGCGGGAGATGGTGTAGAGACCCAGTACTTC	CASSLGLAGDGVETQYF
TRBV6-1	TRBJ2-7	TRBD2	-	TGTGCCAGCCGGACTAGCGGGAGTTCGCACGAGCAGTACTTC	CASRTSGSSHEQYF
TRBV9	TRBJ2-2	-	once	TGTGCCAGCAGCGCAAGAGGGAACACCGGGGAGCTGTTTTTT	CASSARGNTGELFF
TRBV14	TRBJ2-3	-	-	TGTGCCAGCAGCCAAGATTCGAGGAGGAGACTATCTAGCACAGATACGCAGTATTTT	CASSQDSRRRLSSTDTQYF
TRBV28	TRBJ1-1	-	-	TGTGCCAGCAGAACGCGTAGTCTTGAAGCTTTCTTT	CASRTRSLEAFF
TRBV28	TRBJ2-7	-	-	TGTGCCAGCAGGCCGTCGGGGACCTACGAGCAGTACTTC	CASRPSGTYEQYF
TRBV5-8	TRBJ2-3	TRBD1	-	TGTGCCAGCAGCTTGGATTTACGGGACAGAGATACGCAGTATTTT	CASSLDLRDRDTQYF
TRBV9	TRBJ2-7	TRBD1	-	TGTGCCAGCAGCGCTGAGACAGGGGCCTACGAGCAGTACTTC	CASSAETGAYEQYF
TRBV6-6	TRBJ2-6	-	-	TGTGCCAGCTCTTTCTCTGGGGCCAACGTCCTGACTTTC	CASSFSGANVLTF
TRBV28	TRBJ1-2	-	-	TGTGCCAGCAGTCCGTTCTCCGTCTATGGCTACACCTTC	CASSPFSVYGYTF
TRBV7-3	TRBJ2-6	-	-	TGTGCCAGCAGCAGGGACACATCTGGGGCCAACGTCCTGACTTTC	CASSRDTSGANVLTF
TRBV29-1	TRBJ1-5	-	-	TGCAGCGTTGAATGCCCGGCGGGCCAGCCCCAGCATTTT	CSVECPAGQPQHF
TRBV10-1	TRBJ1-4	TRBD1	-	TGCGCCAGCAGTCCGGGACAGGATAATGAAAAACTGTTTTTT	CASSPGQDNEKLFF
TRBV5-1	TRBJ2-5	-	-	TGCGCCAGCAGCCCCCTCGGGGAAGTAACGGGAGAGACCCAGTACTTC	CASSPLGEVTGETQYF
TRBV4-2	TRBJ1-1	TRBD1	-	TGTGCCAGCAGCCAACAGACAGGGGGCGGATCGGGGGCTTTCTTT	CASSQQTGGGSGAFF
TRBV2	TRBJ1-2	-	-	TGTGCCACCCGCGGGTCAGGGGCTGGCTATGGCTACACCTTC	CATRGSGAGYGYTF
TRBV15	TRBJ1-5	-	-	TGTGCCACCAGCAGAGTAACAGGAAATCAGCCCCAGCATTTT	CATSRVTGNQPQHF
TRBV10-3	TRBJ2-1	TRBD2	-	TGTGCCACCGGACTAGCGGGAATGGATGAGCAGTTCTTC	CATGLAGMDEQFF
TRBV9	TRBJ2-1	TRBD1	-	TGTGCCAGCAGCGAGGCCTCCAGGGGGCCTATCTACTACAATGAGCAGTTCTTC	CASSEASRGPIYYNEQFF
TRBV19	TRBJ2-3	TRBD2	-	TGTGCCAGTAGAAGGGCCAGACTAGCGGACGGCACAGATACGCAGTATTTT	CASRRARLADGTDTQYF
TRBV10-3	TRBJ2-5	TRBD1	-	TGTGCCATCAGTGAGCCCCTCCGACAGGGAAAGAGAGAGACCCAGTACTTC	CAISEPLRQGKRETQYF
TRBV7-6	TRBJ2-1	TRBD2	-	TGTGCCAGCAGCTTAGTAGGGGGGACTAGCGGAGACTTCGGCAATGAGCAGTTCTTC	CASSLVGGTSGDFGNEQFF
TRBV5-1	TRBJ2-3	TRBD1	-	TGCGCCAGCAGCGCCGGACAGGGTGCCAACACAGATACGCAGTATTTT	CASSAGQGANTDTQYF
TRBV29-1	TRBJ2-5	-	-	TGCAGCGTTCTCCGGACATACCGGCAAGAGACCCAGTACTTC	CSVLRTYRQETQYF
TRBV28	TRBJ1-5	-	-	TGTGCCAGCAGTATACAGGTTAGCAATCAGCCCCAGCATTTT	CASSIQVSNQPQHF
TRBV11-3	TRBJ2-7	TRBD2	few	TGTGCCAGCAGCCCGGGGACTAGCGGCTGGCTGCACTTC	CASSPGTSGWLHF
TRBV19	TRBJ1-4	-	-	TGTGCCAGTAGTACTCTCCGGGAAAAACTGTTTTTT	CASSTLREKLFF
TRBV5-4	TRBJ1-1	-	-	TGTGCCAGCAGGCCGACGACAGGGAACACTGAAGCTTTCTTT	CASRPTTGNTEAFF
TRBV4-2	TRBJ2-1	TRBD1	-	TGTGCCAGCAGCCCAGGGACAGGGGGCTACAATGAGCAGTTCTTC	CASSPGTGGYNEQFF
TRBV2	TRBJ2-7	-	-	TGTGCCAGTAACAACTACGAGCAGTACTTC	CASNNYEQYF
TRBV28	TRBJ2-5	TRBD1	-	TGTGCCAGCAGTGTGGACAGGGTGTTTCCGGGGACCCAGTACTTC	CASSVDRVFPGTQYF
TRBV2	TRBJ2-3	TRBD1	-	TGTGCCATCCGGGACAGGGACGCAGATACGCAGTATTTT	CAIRDRDADTQYF
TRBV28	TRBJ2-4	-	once	TGTGCCAGCAGCCCTGGACCGACTAGGTCCCTAGCCAAAAACATTCAGTACTTC	CASSPGPTRSLAKNIQYF
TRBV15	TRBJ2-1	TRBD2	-	TGTGCCACCAGCAGAGGACTAGCGGGAGTGCAGTTCTTC	CATSRGLAGVQFF
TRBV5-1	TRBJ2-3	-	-	TGCGCCAGCAGCGCCCATCAGCGGAGTGCTAGCACAGATACGCAGTATTTT	CASSAHQRSASTDTQYF
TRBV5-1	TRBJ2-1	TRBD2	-	TGCGCCAGCAGCCGGACTAGCGGGGTGAGTAGTGAGCAGTTCTTC	CASSRTSGVSSEQFF
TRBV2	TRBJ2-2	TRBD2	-	TGTGCCAGCAGTGGTCGTACTAGCGGGGTGAACACCGGGGAGCTGTTTTTT	CASSGRTSGVNTGELFF
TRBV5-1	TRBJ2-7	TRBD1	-	TGCGCCAGCAGCTCCGGGACAGGGGGCGGGGGGATGTACGAGCAGTACTTC	CASSSGTGGGGMYEQYF
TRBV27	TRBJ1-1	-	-	TGTGCCAGCAGTTTGGAGAGAGGGAAGGCAGAAGCTTTCTTT	CASSLERGKAEAFF
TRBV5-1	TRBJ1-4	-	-	TGCGCCAGCAGCTTGGGCGGGGGCTCTGAAAAACTGTTTTTT	CASSLGGGSEKLFF
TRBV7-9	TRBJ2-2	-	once	TGTGCCAGCAGACGGACAGAAGTGGGCACCGGGGAGCTGTTTTTT	CASRRTEVGTGELFF